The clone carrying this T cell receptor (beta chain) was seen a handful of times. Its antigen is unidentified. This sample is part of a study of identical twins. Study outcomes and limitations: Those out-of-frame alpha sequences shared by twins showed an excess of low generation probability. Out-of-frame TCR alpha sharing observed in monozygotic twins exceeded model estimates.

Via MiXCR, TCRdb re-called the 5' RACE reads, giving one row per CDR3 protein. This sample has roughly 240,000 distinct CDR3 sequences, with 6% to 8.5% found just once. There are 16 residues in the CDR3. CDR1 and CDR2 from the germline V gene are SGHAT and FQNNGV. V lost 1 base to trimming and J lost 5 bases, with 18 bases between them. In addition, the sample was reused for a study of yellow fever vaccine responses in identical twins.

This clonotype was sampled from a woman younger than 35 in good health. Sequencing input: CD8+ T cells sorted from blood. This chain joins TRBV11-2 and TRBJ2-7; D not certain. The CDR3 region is CASSLGKNIRIDEQYF. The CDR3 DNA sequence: TGTGCCAGCAGCTTAGGAAAGAACATAAGGATCGACGAGCAGTACTTC.